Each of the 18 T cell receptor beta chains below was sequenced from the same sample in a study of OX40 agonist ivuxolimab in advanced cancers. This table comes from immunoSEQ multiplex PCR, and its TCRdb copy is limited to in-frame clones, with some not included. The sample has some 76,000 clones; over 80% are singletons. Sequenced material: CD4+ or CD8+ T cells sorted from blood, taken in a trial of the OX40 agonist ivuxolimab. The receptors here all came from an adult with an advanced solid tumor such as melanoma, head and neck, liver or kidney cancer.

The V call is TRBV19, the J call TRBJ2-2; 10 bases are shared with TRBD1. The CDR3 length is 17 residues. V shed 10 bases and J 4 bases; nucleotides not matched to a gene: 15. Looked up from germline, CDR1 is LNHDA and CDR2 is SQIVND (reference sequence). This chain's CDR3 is CATPMGAGTGVTGELFF. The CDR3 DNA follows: TGTGCCACCCCGATGGGTGCCGGGACAGGGGTCACCGGGGAGCTGTTTTTT.

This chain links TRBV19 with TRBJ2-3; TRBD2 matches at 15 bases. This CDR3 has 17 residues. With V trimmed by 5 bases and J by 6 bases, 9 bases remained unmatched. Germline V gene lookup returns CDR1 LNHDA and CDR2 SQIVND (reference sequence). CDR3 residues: CASSFSGLAGGIDTQYF. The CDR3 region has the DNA TGTGCCAGTAGTTTTTCCGGACTAGCGGGAGGGATCGATACGCAGTATTTT.

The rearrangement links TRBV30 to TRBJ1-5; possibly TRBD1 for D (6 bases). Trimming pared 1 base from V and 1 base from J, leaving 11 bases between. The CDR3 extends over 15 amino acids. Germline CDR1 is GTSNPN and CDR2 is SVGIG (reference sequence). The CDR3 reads CAWSAGAGSNQPQHF. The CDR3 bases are TGTGCCTGGAGTGCGGGGGCTGGGAGCAATCAGCCCCAGCATTTT.

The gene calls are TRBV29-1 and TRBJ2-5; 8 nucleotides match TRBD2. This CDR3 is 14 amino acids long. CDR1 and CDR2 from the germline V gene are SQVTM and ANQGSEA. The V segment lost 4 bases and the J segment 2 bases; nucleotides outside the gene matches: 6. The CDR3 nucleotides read TGCAGCGTTGTCGGACTAGCCTCGCAAGAGACCCAGTACTTC. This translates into CSVVGLASQETQYF.

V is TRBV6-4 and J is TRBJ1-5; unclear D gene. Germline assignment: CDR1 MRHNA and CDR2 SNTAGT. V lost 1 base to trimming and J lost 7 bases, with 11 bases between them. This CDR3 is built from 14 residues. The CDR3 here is CASSDFPGNQPQHF. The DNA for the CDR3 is TGTGCCAGCAGTGACTTTCCCGGTAACCAGCCCCAGCATTTT.

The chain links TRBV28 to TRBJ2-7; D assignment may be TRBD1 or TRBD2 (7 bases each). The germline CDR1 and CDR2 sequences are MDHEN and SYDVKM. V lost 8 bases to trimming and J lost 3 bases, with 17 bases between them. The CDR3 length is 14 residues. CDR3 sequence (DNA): TGTGCCAGCCGTCCTCCAGGGGGGGTCTACGAGCAGTACTTC. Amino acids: CASRPPGGVYEQYF.

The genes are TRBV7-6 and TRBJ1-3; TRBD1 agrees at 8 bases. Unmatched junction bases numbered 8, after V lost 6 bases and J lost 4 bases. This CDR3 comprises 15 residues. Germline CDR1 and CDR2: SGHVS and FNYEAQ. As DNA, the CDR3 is TGTGCCAGCAGTTTACTGACAGGGGAAGGAAACACCATATATTTT. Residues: CASSLLTGEGNTIYF.

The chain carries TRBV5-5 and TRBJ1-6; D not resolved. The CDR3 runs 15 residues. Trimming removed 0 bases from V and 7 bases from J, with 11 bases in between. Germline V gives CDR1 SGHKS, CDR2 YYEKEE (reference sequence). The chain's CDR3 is CASSLDWTENSPLHF. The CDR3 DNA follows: TGTGCCAGCAGCTTGGATTGGACGGAGAATTCACCCCTCCACTTT.

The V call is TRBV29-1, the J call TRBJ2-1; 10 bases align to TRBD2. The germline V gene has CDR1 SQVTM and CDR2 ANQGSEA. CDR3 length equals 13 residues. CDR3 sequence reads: CTAGTSEYNEQFF. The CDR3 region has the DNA TGCACCGCCGGGACTAGCGAGTACAATGAGCAGTTCTTC.

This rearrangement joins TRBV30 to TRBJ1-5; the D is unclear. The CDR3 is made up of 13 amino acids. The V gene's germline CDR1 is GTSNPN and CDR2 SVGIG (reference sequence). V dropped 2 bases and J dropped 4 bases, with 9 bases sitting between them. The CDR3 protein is CAWSHRQNQPQHF. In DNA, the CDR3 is TGTGCCTGGAGTCACCGGCAGAATCAGCCCCAGCATTTT.

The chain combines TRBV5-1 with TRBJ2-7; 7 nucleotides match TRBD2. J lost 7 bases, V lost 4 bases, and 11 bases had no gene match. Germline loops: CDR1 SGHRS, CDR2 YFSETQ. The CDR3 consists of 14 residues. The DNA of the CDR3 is TGCGCCAGCAGCGGCGGGGACCGGCGGGGGGAGCAGTACTTC. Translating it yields CASSGGDRRGEQYF.

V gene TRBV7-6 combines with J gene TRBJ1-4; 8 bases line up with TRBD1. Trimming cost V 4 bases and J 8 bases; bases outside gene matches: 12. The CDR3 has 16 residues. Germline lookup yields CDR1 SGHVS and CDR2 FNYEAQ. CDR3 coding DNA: TGTGCCAGCAGCTCCTTCCGACAGGGGCTCGGGGAAAAACTGTTTTTT. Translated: CASSSFRQGLGEKLFF.

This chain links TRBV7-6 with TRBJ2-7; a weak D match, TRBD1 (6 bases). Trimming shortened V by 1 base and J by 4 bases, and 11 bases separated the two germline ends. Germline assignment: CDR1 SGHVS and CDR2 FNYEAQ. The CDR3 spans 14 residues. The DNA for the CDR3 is TGTGCCAGCAGCTTAGGCCAGGGGCTATACGAGCAGTACTTC. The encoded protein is CASSLGQGLYEQYF.

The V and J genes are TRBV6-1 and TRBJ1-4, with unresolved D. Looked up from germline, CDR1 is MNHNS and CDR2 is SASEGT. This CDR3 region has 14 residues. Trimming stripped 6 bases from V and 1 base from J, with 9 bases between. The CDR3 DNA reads TGTGCCAGCAGCGCACAGAAAACTAATGAAAAACTGTTTTTT. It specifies CASSAQKTNEKLFF.

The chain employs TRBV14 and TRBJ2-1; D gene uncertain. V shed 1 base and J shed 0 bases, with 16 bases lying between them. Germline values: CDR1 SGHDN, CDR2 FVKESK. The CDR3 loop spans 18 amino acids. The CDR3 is CASSQGRLAPSSYNEQFF. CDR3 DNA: TGTGCCAGCAGCCAAGGTAGATTGGCGCCGAGCTCCTACAATGAGCAGTTCTTC.

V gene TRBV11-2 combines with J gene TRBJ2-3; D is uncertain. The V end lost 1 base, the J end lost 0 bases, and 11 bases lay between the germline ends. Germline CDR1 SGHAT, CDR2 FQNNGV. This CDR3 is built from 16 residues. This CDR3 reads CASSLGLGSSTDTQYF. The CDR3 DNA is TGTGCCAGCAGCTTAGGCCTGGGATCTAGCACAGATACGCAGTATTTT.

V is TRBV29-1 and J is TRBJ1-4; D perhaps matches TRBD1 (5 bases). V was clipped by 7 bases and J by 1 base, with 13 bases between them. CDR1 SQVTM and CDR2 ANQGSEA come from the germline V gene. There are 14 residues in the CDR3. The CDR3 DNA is TGCAGCGCAAATTTAGACAGAACTAATGAAAAACTGTTTTTT. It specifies CSANLDRTNEKLFF.

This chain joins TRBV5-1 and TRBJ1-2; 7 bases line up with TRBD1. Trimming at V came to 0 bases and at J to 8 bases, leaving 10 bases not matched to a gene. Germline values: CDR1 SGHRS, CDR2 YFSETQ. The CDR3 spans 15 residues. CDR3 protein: CASSLGTGDGWGYTF. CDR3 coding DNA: TGCGCCAGCAGCTTGGGGACAGGAGATGGATGGGGCTACACCTTC.